This entry concerns a single T cell receptor beta chain. The antigen is undetermined. The use of a sample-barcoded 5' primer and a J-beta primer mix characterized a second PCR of roughly 6 to 11 cycles. Every sample gave at least 3 million paired-end reads containing CDR3. TCRdb reprocessed the 5' RACE reads via MiXCR and lists one record per CDR3 protein. Of roughly 500,000 distinct CDR3 sequences listed, 27% are singletons. Total RNA was isolated from each sample in quantities of at least 5.5 micrograms. This entry comes from a study of blood T cells in healthy people across ages. Regarding the study as a whole: Per million T cells, TCR beta diversity dropped roughly linearly as age increased.

The J segment lost 4 bases and the V segment lost 6 bases, leaving 7 bases of the junction unmatched. The CDR3 runs 15 residues. Germline V gene lookup returns CDR1 SGHTA and CDR2 FQGTGA. This clonotype originated in a woman aged 70 to 79 in good health. The sample was blood. This chain connects TRBV7-3 to TRBJ2-2; TRBD1 agrees at 8 bases. The CDR3 sequence is CASSSRQGPTGELFF. In DNA, the CDR3 is TGTGCCAGCAGTTCCAGACAGGGGCCCACCGGGGAGCTGTTTTTT.